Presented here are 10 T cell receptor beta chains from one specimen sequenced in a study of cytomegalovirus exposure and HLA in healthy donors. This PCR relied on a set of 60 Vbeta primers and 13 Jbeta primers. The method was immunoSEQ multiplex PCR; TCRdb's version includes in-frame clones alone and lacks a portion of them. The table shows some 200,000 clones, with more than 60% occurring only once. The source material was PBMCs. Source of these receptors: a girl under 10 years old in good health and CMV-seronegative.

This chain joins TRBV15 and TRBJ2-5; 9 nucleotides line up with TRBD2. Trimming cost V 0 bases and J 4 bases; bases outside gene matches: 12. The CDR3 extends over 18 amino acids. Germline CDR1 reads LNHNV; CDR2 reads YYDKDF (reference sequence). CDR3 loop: CATSRERLAGHLGETQYF. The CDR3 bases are TGTGCCACCAGCAGAGAGCGGCTAGCGGGACATTTAGGAGAGACCCAGTACTTC.

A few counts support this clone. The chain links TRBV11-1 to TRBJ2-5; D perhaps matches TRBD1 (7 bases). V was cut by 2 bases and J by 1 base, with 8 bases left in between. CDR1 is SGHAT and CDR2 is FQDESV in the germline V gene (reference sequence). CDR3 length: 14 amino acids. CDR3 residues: CASSLQGGQETQYF. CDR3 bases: TGTGCCAGCAGCTTACAGGGGGGCCAAGAGACCCAGTACTTC. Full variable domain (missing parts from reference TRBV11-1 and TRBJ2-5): EAEVAQSPRYKITEKSQAVAFWCDPISGHATLYWYRQILGQGPELLVQFQDESVVDDSQLPKDRFSAERLKGVDSTLKIQPAELGDSAMYLCASSLQGGQETQYFGPGTRLLVL.

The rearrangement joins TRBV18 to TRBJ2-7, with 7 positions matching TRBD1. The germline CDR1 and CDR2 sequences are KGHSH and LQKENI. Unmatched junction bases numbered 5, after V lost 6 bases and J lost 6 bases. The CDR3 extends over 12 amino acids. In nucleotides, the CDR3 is TGTGCCAGCTCCGAAACAGGGGTCGAGCAGTACTTC. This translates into CASSETGVEQYF.

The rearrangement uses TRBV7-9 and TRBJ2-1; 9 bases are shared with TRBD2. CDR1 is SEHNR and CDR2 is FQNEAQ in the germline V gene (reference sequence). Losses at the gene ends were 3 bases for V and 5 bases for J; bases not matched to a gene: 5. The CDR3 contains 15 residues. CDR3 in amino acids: CASSFPGLADNEQFF. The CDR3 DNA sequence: TGTGCCAGCAGCTTCCCGGGACTAGCAGACAATGAGCAGTTCTTC.

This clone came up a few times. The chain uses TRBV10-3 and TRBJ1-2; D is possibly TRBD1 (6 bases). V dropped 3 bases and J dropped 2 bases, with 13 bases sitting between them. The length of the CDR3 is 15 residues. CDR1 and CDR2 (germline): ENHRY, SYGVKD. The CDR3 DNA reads TGTGCCATCAGTGATCCGCGGACAGACAACTATGGCTACACCTTC. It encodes CAISDPRTDNYGYTF.

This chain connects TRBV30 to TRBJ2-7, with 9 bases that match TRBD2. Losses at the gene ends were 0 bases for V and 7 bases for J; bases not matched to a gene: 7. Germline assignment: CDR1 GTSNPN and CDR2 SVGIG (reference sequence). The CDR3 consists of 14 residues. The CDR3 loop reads CAWSVSGSGGEQYF. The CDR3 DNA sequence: TGTGCCTGGAGTGTATCGGGTAGCGGGGGTGAGCAGTACTTC.

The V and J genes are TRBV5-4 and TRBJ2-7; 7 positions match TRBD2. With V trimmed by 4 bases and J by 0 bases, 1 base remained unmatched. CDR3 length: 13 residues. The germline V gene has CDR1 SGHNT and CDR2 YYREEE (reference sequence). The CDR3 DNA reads TGTGCCAGCAGCGGGGGGGGCTCCTACGAGCAGTACTTC. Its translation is CASSGGGSYEQYF. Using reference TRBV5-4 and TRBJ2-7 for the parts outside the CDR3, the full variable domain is ETGVTQSPTHLIKTRGQQVTLRCSSQSGHNTVSWYQQALGQGPQFIFQYYREEENGRGNFPPRFSGLQFPNYSSELNVNALELDDSALYLCASSGGGSYEQYFGPGTRLTVT.

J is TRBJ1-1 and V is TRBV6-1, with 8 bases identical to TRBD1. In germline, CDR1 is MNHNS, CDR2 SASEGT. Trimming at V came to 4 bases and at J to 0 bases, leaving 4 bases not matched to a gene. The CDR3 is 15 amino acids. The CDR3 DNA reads TGTGCCAGCAGTGTAAGACAGGGGATGAACACTGAAGCTTTCTTT. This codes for CASSVRQGMNTEAFF.

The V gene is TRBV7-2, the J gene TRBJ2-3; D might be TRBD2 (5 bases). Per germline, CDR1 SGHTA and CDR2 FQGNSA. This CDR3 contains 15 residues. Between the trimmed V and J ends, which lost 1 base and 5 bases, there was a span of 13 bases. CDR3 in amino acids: CASSLGLGAGDTQYF. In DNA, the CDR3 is TGTGCCAGCAGCTTAGGTCTAGGTGCGGGAGATACGCAGTATTTT.

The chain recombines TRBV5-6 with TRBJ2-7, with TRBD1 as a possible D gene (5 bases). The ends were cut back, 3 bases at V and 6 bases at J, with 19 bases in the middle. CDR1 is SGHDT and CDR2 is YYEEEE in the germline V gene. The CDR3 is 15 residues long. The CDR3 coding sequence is TGTGCCAGCAGCTCGCAGGGTAGGCCAACGGGCGAGCAGTACTTC. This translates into CASSSQGRPTGEQYF. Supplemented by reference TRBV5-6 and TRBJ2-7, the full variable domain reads DAGVTQSPTHLIKTRGQQVTLRCSPKSGHDTVSWYQQALGQGPQFIFQYYEEEERQRGNFPDRFSGHQFPNYSSELNVNALLLGDSALYLCASSSQGRPTGEQYFGPGTRLTVT.